The clone carrying this TCR beta chain was counted only a few times. The data originate from a study of chronic HIV infection and antiretroviral therapy. Via MiXCR, TCRdb re-called the 5' RACE reads, giving one row per CDR3 protein. The sample has 30,000 to 45,000 distinct CDR3 sequences; roughly 7.6% are singletons. There are 10 residues in the CDR3. The germline V gene has CDR1 SQVTM and CDR2 ANQGSEA. The V gene lost 8 bases and the J gene lost 7 bases, with 8 bases spanning the gap. Input material: peripheral blood. The chain couples TRBV29-1 to TRBJ2-2; D is undetermined. This receptor was obtained from an adult who had HIV and had not received antiretroviral therapy, or was an uninfected healthy control (not recorded which). This chain's CDR3 is CSFAHGELFF. The CDR3 DNA reads as TGCAGCTTTGCCCACGGGGAGCTGTTTTTT.